This T cell receptor beta chain was identified during a study of blood T cell repertoires in COVID-19. Background on the study: Nucleic acid was either cDNA or gDNA, and it came from T cells, B-cell-depleted T cells, or PBMCs.

In the original analysis: Reference gene primer amplification gave estimated nucleated cell counts. TCRdb keeps only in-frame clones here, not all; method: immunoSEQ multiplex PCR. D and trimming were read from the DNA, whereas the V and J calls and clone size are those reported in that table. The sample contains nearly 250,000 clones, about 90% of which appear only once. Which cohort a participant joined came from the clinical history participants gave. All exposed participants met a person with COVID-19 within 2 weeks before entering the study. The receptor was derived from a middle-aged man who had been exposed to COVID-19. Material: PBMCs or T cells enriched from blood (not recorded which).

The CDR3 sequence: CASSRIRQGYTEAFF. CDR3 DNA sequence: TGTGCCAGCTCACGAATACGACAGGGATACACTGAAGCTTTCTTT. V is TRBV18 and J is TRBJ1-1; 7 bases fit TRBD1. The CDR3 consists of 15 residues. The V gene's germline CDR1 is KGHSH and CDR2 LQKENI. Losses at the gene ends were 4 bases for V and 3 bases for J; bases not matched to a gene: 8.